The next 18 T cell receptor beta chains were all read from a single sample in a study of blood T cell repertoires in COVID-19. Here immunoSEQ multiplex PCR was the method, and the copy in TCRdb shows in-frame clones only, minus some. The table includes approximately 200,000 clones, about 87% detected once. The sequenced material came from PBMCs or T cells enriched from blood (not recorded which). The receptors here all came from a man between 25 and 39 years old who had recovered from COVID-19.

The rearrangement uses TRBV7-2 and TRBJ1-4, with 9 bases that match TRBD1. With 5 bases clipped from V and 7 bases from J, the junction kept 8 bases outside the gene matches. The CDR3 has 15 residues. CDR1 and CDR2 (germline): SGHTA, FQGNSA. For the CDR3, the DNA is TGTGCCAGCAGCGCTCCGGGACAGGGATCTGAAAAACTGTTTTTT. Translation gives CASSAPGQGSEKLFF.

V is TRBV24-1 and J is TRBJ1-1; D gene unclear. V dropped 7 bases and J dropped 0 bases, with 8 bases sitting between them. Germline loops: CDR1 KGHDR, CDR2 SFDVKD. The CDR3 runs 13 residues. Here the CDR3 DNA reads TGTGCCACCAGCGGGGAGCTGAACACTGAAGCTTTCTTT. Protein product: CATSGELNTEAFF.

This clone was observed once. The J gene is TRBJ1-1, the V gene TRBV21-1; TRBD1 reflects the table's D call only, with no check against the DNA. TRBV21-1 is flagged as a pseudogene. The CDR3 runs 14 residues. CDR3 DNA: TGTGCCAGCAGCTACCGACAGTGGAACACTGAAGCTTTCTTT. It specifies CASSYRQWNTEAFF.

The chain joins TRBV30 to TRBJ2-3; D is possibly TRBD1 (5 bases). This CDR3 contains 14 residues. Trimming pared 4 bases from V and 0 bases from J, leaving 11 bases between. Germline V gives CDR1 GTSNPN, CDR2 SVGIG (reference sequence). The CDR3 sequence: CAWIGDSSTDTQYF. The CDR3 nucleotides read TGTGCCTGGATAGGGGATTCTAGCACAGATACGCAGTATTTT.

This clone is a singleton in its sample. The V gene is TRBV2, the J gene TRBJ2-7; no clear D gene. The V gene lost 3 bases and the J gene lost 0 bases, with 9 bases spanning the gap. The CDR3 length is 14 residues. Germline CDR1 and CDR2: SNHLY and FYNNEI. The CDR3 nucleotides read TGTGCCAGCAGTGATGGGCTGATCTCCTACGAGCAGTACTTC. Translating it yields CASSDGLISYEQYF.

This clone came up a few times. This chain joins TRBV4-1 and TRBJ2-7, with 7 bases matching TRBD2. Germline CDR1 and CDR2: MGHRA and YSYEKL. The CDR3 spans 15 residues. Losses at the gene ends were 2 bases for V and 5 bases for J; bases not matched to a gene: 9. The CDR3 reads CASSQQGLPVNEQYF. DNA of the CDR3: TGCGCCAGCAGCCAACAGGGACTACCAGTGAACGAGCAGTACTTC.

The V and J genes are TRBV12-5 and TRBJ2-7; D is unclear. Germline V gene lookup returns CDR1 LGHNT and CDR2 FRNRAP. The CDR3 loop spans 12 amino acids. Trimming stripped 5 bases from V and 3 bases from J, with 8 bases between. This chain's CDR3 is CASGPSYYEQYF. In nucleotides, the CDR3 is TGTGCTAGTGGTCCCTCCTACTACGAGCAGTACTTC. Together with reference TRBV12-5 and TRBJ2-7, the CDR3 gives the full variable domain: DARVTQTPRHKVTEMGQEVTMRCQPILGHNTVFWYRQTMMQGLELLAYFRNRAPLDDSGMPKDRFSAEMPDATLATLKIQPSEPRDSAVYFCASGPSYYEQYFGPGTRLTVT.

This chain joins TRBV11-2 and TRBJ2-7, with 9 nucleotides matching TRBD1. The CDR3 is 16 amino acids. V dropped 5 bases and J dropped 0; count of bases not matched to a gene: 8. Germline V gene lookup returns CDR1 SGHAT and CDR2 FQNNGV. The CDR3 coding sequence is TGTGCCAGCAGCCCTTGGATGGGACAGGGCTCCTACGAGCAGTACTTC. This sequence encodes CASSPWMGQGSYEQYF.

This chain links TRBV28 with TRBJ2-1; 9 nucleotides agree with TRBD2. The CDR3 has 15 amino acids. The germline gives CDR1 MDHEN, CDR2 SYDVKM. Trimming cost V 5 bases and J 7 bases; bases outside gene matches: 9. The CDR3 loop is CASSRLTAGGNEQFF. CDR3 DNA: TGTGCCAGCAGTCGACTTACTGCGGGGGGGAATGAGCAGTTCTTC.

The chain carries TRBV11-2 and TRBJ2-3, with a possible D match to TRBD2 (6 bases). The germline gives CDR1 SGHAT, CDR2 FQNNGV. V was shortened by 1 base and J by 1 base, with 15 bases between the two germline ends. CDR3 size: 17 residues. The CDR3 coding sequence is TGTGCCAGCAGCTTAGGCGTTGCCGGGAGTGGCACAGATACGCAGTATTTT. Protein: CASSLGVAGSGTDTQYF.

CDR3 residues: CSVGGQGRDTGELFF. CDR3 DNA sequence: TGCAGCGTAGGAGGACAGGGGAGAGACACCGGGGAGCTGTTTTTT. The gene calls are TRBV29-1 and TRBJ2-2; 9 bases align to TRBD1. Germline CDR1 is SQVTM and CDR2 is ANQGSEA. Trimming at V came to 6 bases and at J to 3 bases, leaving 8 bases not matched to a gene. The CDR3 runs 15 residues.

The genes are TRBV4-1 and TRBJ2-7, with TRBD1 matching 9 bases. CDR1 MGHRA and CDR2 YSYEKL come from the germline V gene. V gave up 4 bases and J gave up 4 bases; unmatched junction bases: 5. The CDR3 is 14 amino acids. Here the CDR3 reads CASSRPGQGYEQYF. The CDR3 DNA sequence: TGCGCCAGCAGCCGACCGGGACAGGGATACGAGCAGTACTTC.

The chain recombines TRBV11-2 with TRBJ2-7; TRBD2 matches at 10 bases. The CDR3 is made up of 18 amino acids. Germline CDR1 and CDR2: SGHAT and FQNNGV. The trim removed 3 bases at V and 2 bases at J, leaving 13 bases unmatched. CDR3 coding DNA: TGTGCCAGCAGCTTCGACAGCTCTCGAGCGGGAGGGCCCTACGAGCAGTACTTC. This codes for CASSFDSSRAGGPYEQYF. Complete variable domain (other parts from reference TRBV11-2 and TRBJ2-7): EAGVAQSPRYKIIEKRQSVAFWCNPISGHATLYWYQQILGQGPKLLIQFQNNGVVDDSQLPKDRFSAERLKGVDSTLKIQPAKLEDSAVYLCASSFDSSRAGGPYEQYFGPGTRLTVT.

This rearrangement joins TRBV18 to TRBJ2-5; tentatively, D is TRBD1 (5 bases). Germline CDR1 KGHSH, CDR2 LQKENI. The V end was cut by 3 bases, the J end by 1 base, with 9 bases between. The CDR3 is 14 residues long. The CDR3 DNA reads as TGTGCCAGCTCACCGGCAGGGATCCAAGAGACCCAGTACTTC. As protein: CASSPAGIQETQYF.

The CDR3 is CASSYWGQFSYEQYF. For the CDR3, the DNA is TGCGCCAGCAGCTATTGGGGACAGTTCTCCTACGAGCAGTACTTC. The rearrangement joins TRBV5-1 to TRBJ2-7; 7 bases match TRBD1. Germline V gene data show CDR1 as SGHRS and CDR2 as YFSETQ. V shed 3 bases, J shed 0 bases, and the junction held 6 bases outside the gene matches. The CDR3 is made up of 15 amino acids.

The chain uses TRBV18 and TRBJ2-5; 7 positions agree with TRBD1. V lost 6 bases, J lost 3 bases, and 7 bases stayed unmatched. Germline CDR1 KGHSH, CDR2 LQKENI. This CDR3 contains 14 residues. CDR3 sequence (DNA): TGTGCCAGCTCTCCCGATACAGGGGAAGAGACCCAGTACTTC. Protein product: CASSPDTGEETQYF.

The chain couples TRBV5-4 to TRBJ2-7; 7 bases map to TRBD2. Trimming at V came to 4 bases and at J to 0 bases, leaving 4 bases not matched to a gene. The CDR3 contains 14 residues. Per the germline V gene, CDR1 is SGHNT and CDR2 is YYREEE (reference sequence). The CDR3 sequence is CASSAPGGSYEQYF. Written as DNA, the CDR3 is TGTGCCAGCAGCGCCCCGGGGGGCTCCTACGAGCAGTACTTC.

The genes are TRBV7-8 and TRBJ2-7; 7 nucleotides align to TRBD2. With V trimmed by 1 base and J by 0 bases, 12 bases remained unmatched. The CDR3 extends over 18 amino acids. Germline lookup yields CDR1 SGHVS and CDR2 FQNEAQ. CDR3: CASSLGRGRRGSSYEQYF. CDR3 coding DNA: TGTGCCAGCAGCTTAGGACGAGGAAGACGCGGGAGCTCCTACGAGCAGTACTTC.